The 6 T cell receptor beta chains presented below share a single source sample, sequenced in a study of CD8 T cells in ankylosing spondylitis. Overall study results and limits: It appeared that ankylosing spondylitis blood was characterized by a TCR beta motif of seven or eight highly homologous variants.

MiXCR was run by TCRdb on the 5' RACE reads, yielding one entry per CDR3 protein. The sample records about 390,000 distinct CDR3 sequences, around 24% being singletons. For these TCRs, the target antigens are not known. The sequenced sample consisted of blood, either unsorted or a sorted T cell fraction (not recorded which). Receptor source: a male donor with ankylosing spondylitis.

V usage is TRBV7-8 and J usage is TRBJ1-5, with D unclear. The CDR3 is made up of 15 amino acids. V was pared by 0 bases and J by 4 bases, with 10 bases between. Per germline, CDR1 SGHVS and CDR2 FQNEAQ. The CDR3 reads CASSLALQQNQPQHF. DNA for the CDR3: TGTGCCAGCAGCTTAGCGTTACAGCAGAATCAGCCCCAGCATTTT.

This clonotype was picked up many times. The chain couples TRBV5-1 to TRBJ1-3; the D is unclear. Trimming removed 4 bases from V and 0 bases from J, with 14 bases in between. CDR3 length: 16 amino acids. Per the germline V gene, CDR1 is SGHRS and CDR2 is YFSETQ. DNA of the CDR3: TGCGCCAGCAGCACCGGGCCGTCTCGCTCTGGAAACACCATATATTTT. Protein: CASSTGPSRSGNTIYF.

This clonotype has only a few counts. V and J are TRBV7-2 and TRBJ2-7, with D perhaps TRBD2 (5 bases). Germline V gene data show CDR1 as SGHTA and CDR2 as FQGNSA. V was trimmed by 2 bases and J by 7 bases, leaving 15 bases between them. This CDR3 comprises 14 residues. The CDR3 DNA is TGTGCCAGCAGCTTACCGACGGGAAGGGAGGAGCAGTACTTC. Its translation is CASSLPTGREEQYF. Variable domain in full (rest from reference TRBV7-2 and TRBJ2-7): GAGVSQSPSNKVTEKGKDVELRCDPISGHTALYWYRQSLGQGLEFLIYFQGNSAPDKSGLPSDRFSAERTGGSVSTLTIQRTQQEDSAVYLCASSLPTGREEQYFGPGTRLTVT.

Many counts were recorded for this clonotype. DNA for the CDR3: TGTGCCAGCAGTTTAAGGGTCCTCGGGGCGCGGCAGCCCCAGCATTTT. Its translation: CASSLRVLGARQPQHF. This sequence joins TRBV12-3 or TRBV12-4 and TRBJ1-5, with a possible D match to TRBD1 (5 bases). This CDR3 spans 16 amino acids. V gave up 2 bases and J gave up 7 bases, with 18 bases separating them.

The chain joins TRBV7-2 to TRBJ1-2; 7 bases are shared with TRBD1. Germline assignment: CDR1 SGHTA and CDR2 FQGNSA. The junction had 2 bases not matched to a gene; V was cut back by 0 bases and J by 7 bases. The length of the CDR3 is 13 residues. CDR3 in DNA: TGTGCCAGCAGCTTAGCGACAGGGCCTGGCTACACCTTC. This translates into CASSLATGPGYTF.

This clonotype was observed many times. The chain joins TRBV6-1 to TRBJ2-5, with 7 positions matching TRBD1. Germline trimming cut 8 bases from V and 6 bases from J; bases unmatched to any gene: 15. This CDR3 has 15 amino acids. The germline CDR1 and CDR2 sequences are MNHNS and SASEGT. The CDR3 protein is CASALNPGGQKTQYF. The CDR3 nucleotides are TGTGCCAGCGCCTTAAATCCAGGGGGACAGAAGACCCAGTACTTC.